These 13 T cell receptor beta chains were all obtained from the same sample, sequenced in a study of cytomegalovirus exposure and HLA in healthy donors. The PCR contained 60 Vbeta and 13 Jbeta primers. Method: immunoSEQ multiplex PCR; TCRdb's copy keeps in-frame clones and lacks some. The sample shows roughly 170,000 clones, 80% of them seen only once. Sequencing was performed on PBMCs. The receptors originated from a man aged 25-45 years in good health and CMV-seropositive.

This CDR3 is CASSSPVSDEQYF. DNA for the CDR3: TGTGCCAGCAGTTCGCCGGTTTCCGACGAGCAGTACTTC. This chain joins TRBV5-4 and TRBJ2-7, with D uncertain. The CDR3 runs to 13 residues. Trimming took off 5 bases at V and 5 bases at J, with 14 bases between the two ends. The V gene's germline CDR1 is SGHNT and CDR2 YYREEE (reference sequence).

This clone was found once. J is TRBJ2-1 and V is TRBV29-1; D uncertain. There are 13 residues in the CDR3. Trimming cost V 0 bases and J 7 bases, with 10 bases left between them. In germline, CDR1 is SQVTM, CDR2 ANQGSEA. CDR3 protein: CSVEDLYMNEQFF. CDR3 sequence (DNA): TGCAGCGTTGAAGATCTTTACATGAATGAGCAGTTCTTC.

V is TRBV7-2 and J is TRBJ1-4, with 9 bases matching TRBD1. Germline CDR1 SGHTA, CDR2 FQGNSA. The V segment lost 5 bases and the J segment 7 bases; nucleotides outside the gene matches: 8. The CDR3 consists of 15 residues. CDR3 bases: TGTGCCAGCAGCCCTAGTGGGACAGGGCTTGAAAAACTGTTTTTT. This codes for CASSPSGTGLEKLFF.

The rearrangement uses TRBV7-8 and TRBJ2-2; unclear D gene. Germline CDR1 SGHVS, CDR2 FQNEAQ. The CDR3 loop spans 14 amino acids. Trimming took off 3 bases at V and 2 bases at J, with 7 bases between the two ends. CDR3: CASSFSVNTGELFF. CDR3 DNA sequence: TGTGCCAGCAGCTTTTCGGTTAACACCGGGGAGCTGTTTTTT.

The chain couples TRBV19 to TRBJ2-5, with D perhaps matching TRBD1 (5 bases). The V gene lost 2 bases and the J gene lost 4 bases, with 17 bases spanning the gap. Germline values: CDR1 LNHDA, CDR2 SQIVND (reference sequence). This CDR3 region has 16 residues. As DNA, the CDR3 is TGTGCCAGTAGTATACCTCATGAAGGGGTGGGAGAGACCCAGTACTTC. Translating gives CASSIPHEGVGETQYF.

The V gene is TRBV5-4, the J gene TRBJ2-7, with 8 bases fitting TRBD1. The ends lost 4 bases at V and 3 bases at J; junction bases unmatched: 9. Germline loops: CDR1 SGHNT, CDR2 YYREEE (reference sequence). This CDR3 has 15 residues. CDR3 loop: CASSPRNRGFYEQYF. CDR3 bases: TGTGCCAGCAGCCCGCGGAACAGGGGGTTCTACGAGCAGTACTTC.

The rearrangement links TRBV6-5 to TRBJ1-4, with D possibly being TRBD1 (5 bases). Trimming shortened V by 4 bases and J by 0 bases, and 12 bases separated the two germline ends. Germline CDR1 reads MNHEY; CDR2 reads SVGAGI. The CDR3 spans 16 residues. In DNA, the CDR3 is TGTGCCAGCAGTTTAACCCAGGGTACAACTAATGAAAAACTGTTTTTT. Its translation: CASSLTQGTTNEKLFF.

This chain links TRBV15 with TRBJ2-3; 9 nucleotides align to TRBD2. Per the germline V gene, CDR1 is LNHNV and CDR2 is YYDKDF (reference sequence). The CDR3 has 18 amino acids. Losses at the gene ends were 3 bases for V and 2 bases for J; bases not matched to a gene: 12. The CDR3, as DNA: TGTGCCACCAGCAGCAGGAGAGCGGGAGGAGTCCCCACAGATACGCAGTATTTT. It translates to CATSSRRAGGVPTDTQYF.

V is TRBV11-3 and J is TRBJ1-4, with D possibly TRBD1 on 6 matching bases. This CDR3 is 15 amino acids long. Trimming stripped 3 bases from V and 3 bases from J, with 11 bases between. Germline loops: CDR1 SGHNT, CDR2 YENEEA. In DNA form, the CDR3 reads TGTGCCAGCAGCTTTCAGGGGTCGGCTAATGAAAAACTGTTTTTT. Translation: CASSFQGSANEKLFF.

This chain uses TRBV18 with TRBJ1-6; D call uncertain. V gave up 0 bases and J gave up 10 bases, with 16 bases separating them. This CDR3 region has 16 residues. In germline, CDR1 is KGHSH, CDR2 LQKENI. CDR3 loop: CASSPPLVRGESPLHF. As DNA, the CDR3 is TGTGCCAGCTCACCACCTTTGGTACGAGGTGAATCACCCCTCCACTTT.

V and J are TRBV7-9 and TRBJ2-1; TRBD2 matches 11 bases. CDR1 is SEHNR, CDR2 FQNEAQ, per germline (reference sequence). This CDR3 is built from 15 residues. Trimming took 2 bases from V and 8 from J; bases not matched to a gene: 5. The CDR3 loop reads CASSLTSGSFDEQFF. The DNA for the CDR3 is TGTGCCAGCAGCTTAACTAGCGGGAGCTTCGATGAGCAGTTCTTC. Together with reference TRBV7-9 and TRBJ2-1, the CDR3 gives the full variable domain: DTGVSQNPRHKITKRGQNVTFRCDPISEHNRLYWYRQTLGQGPEFLTYFQNEAQLEKSRLLSDRFSAERPKGSFSTLEIQRTEQGDSAMYLCASSLTSGSFDEQFFGPGTRLTVL.

The chain links TRBV5-6 to TRBJ2-7, with D possibly TRBD1 on 6 matching bases. Germline lookup yields CDR1 SGHDT and CDR2 YYEEEE. Trimming shortened V by 0 bases and J by 2 bases, and 12 bases separated the two germline ends. The CDR3 covers 15 residues. In DNA form, the CDR3 reads TGTGCCAGCAGCTTGGCGGGACGGGACACCTACGAGCAGTACTTC. Translated: CASSLAGRDTYEQYF.

This chain's CDR3 is CASSYSGGPGANEQFF. As DNA, the CDR3 is TGCGCCAGCAGCTATAGCGGGGGGCCCGGGGCAAATGAGCAGTTCTTC. The genes are TRBV5-1 and TRBJ2-1; TRBD2 matches 10 bases. J gave up 7 bases and V 3 bases, and 10 bases lay outside the gene matches. Per germline, CDR1 SGHRS and CDR2 YFSETQ. The CDR3 length is 16 residues.